This T cell receptor beta chain is drawn from a study of vaccination and CD4 T cells after COVID-19 (dated by TCRdb to 2021 to 2024). Broadly, across the study: Convalescent patients had a positive SARS-CoV-2 result on nasal swab PCR, and of these patients, nine had mild disease and one had severe disease. The convalescent cohort comprised six males and four females, including two Hispanic individuals, seven Caucasians, two Asians and one multiracial person. Participants got two doses of the Pfizer-BioNTech BNT162b2 vaccine (n=8) or two doses of the Moderna mRNA-1273 vaccine (n=2). Post-COVID blood samples from convalescent patients were collected a median of roughly 100 days after diagnosis, with a range of roughly 30 to 170 days. Post-vaccine blood samples were taken a median of about 77 days after the second vaccine dose, with a range of 14 to 241 days. Culture stimuli were overlapping spike peptide pools from SARS-CoV-2 and from the common cold coronaviruses HCoV-NL63, HCoV-OC43 and HCoV-229E. In control cultures, a CEFX viral epitope pool was used as positive control, an HIV-1 Nef peptide pool was used as negative control, or no peptide was added. In roughly 10 COVID-19 convalescent patients and a handful of infection-naive healthy vaccine recipients, the spike-specific CD4+ TCR repertoire before mRNA vaccination was compared with the repertoire after mRNA vaccination.

What this sample's treatment or condition label stands for: approximately nine-day PBMC culture with coronavirus spike peptide pools or control peptides (ViraFEST assay). To expand antigen-specific T cells with peptide pools and then pick out the expanded clonotypes through TCR sequencing, the study relied on the ViraFEST assay. The positive SARS-CoV-2 PCR tests of the convalescent patients were dated from March to December 2020, before the Alpha, Beta and Delta variants emerged in the United States. Roughly 2 million PBMCs per well were cultured in IMDM with 5% human AB serum and 9 to 10 IU/ml IL-2, plus 10 ug/ml peptide pools. On days 3 and 7, half of the culture medium was replaced with fresh IL-2-containing medium. Once the cells had been in culture for over nine days, the EasySep CD4+ T cell isolation kit was used to isolate CD4+ T cells by negative selection. Ficoll-Paque Plus gradient centrifugation was used to isolate PBMCs from whole blood, and the isolated PBMCs were then either used fresh or cryopreserved at -140C. Triplicate wells were generally used for each culture condition.

General findings and caveats noted by the study authors: Relatively few convalescent patients were included in the study, and early timepoints after natural infection were not analyzed. Among convalescent patients, a median about 86% of the SARS-CoV-2-reactive clones seen after vaccination appeared only after vaccination, which suggests priming specific to the vaccine. The median number of SARS-CoV-2-reactive clonotypes rose from under 25 after infection to 38 after vaccination, but the change was not significant. Nearly all vaccine-specific clones in convalescent patients (304 of 307) were mono-reactive for SARS-CoV-2 spike rather than cross-reactive with common cold coronaviruses.

V gives up 0 bases and J gives up 1 base, and the segment between their germline ends measures 7 bases. Taken from the germline V gene, the CDR1 and CDR2 loops are SGHDN and FVKESK. The cysteine opens and the phenylalanine closes a CDR3 of 15 amino acids. Left in the record is the CDR3 DNA by itself, 45 bases read in frame from the first base. The sample holds a few counts of this clonotype. Its antigen is not yet known. Per-base qualities were not stored, and no clone one base away is much larger. Receptor libraries were prepared by PCR. TCR sequencing of DNA from cultured CD4+ T cells used the Oncomine TCR Beta short-read assay at the Johns Hopkins FTIC core. The QIAamp micro DNA kit was used to extract genomic DNA from the cultured CD4+ T cells. The Oncomine TCR Beta libraries from cultured CD4+ T cells were pooled using unique dual indexes and then sequenced on an Illumina iSeq 100. In the paper's pipeline: Non-productive sequences were removed, and CDR3s that did not start with C, did not end with F or W, or were shorter than 7 amino acids were discarded. The MANAFEST web application identified antigen-specific clonotypes by comparing peptide-stimulated wells against reference wells and other culture wells. Positive clones required FDR below 0.05, an odds ratio above 5, and productive frequency above 0.1% in at least two of three replicate wells. A clonotype counted as cross-reactive if it showed significant expansion both in the SARS-CoV-2 spike wells and in at least one common cold coronavirus spike condition. CDR3 homology was assessed with Levenshtein distances (stringdist) and unrooted phylogenetic trees (ape) in R version 3.6.1. TCRdb redid the processing of the public reads, applying fastp at Q25 and MiXCR, and retained in-frame beta chains. Identical CDR3 proteins give one entry, which carries the most common genes and DNA. The V and J calls shown here were made by TCRdb, not taken from the authors' results. Present in this sample are 16,000 or so distinct CDR3 sequences, about two fifths of which were seen just once. Together, the top ten hold under 8% of the sample.

This receptor was taken from a human donor who had recovered from COVID-19. This specimen consisted of CD4+ T cells from blood, cultured in vitro, obtained after SARS-CoV-2 vaccination. The rearranged chain carries TRBV14 and TRBJ2-1, with no confidently assigned D gene. The nucleotides read TGTGCCAGCAGCCAAGATAGGGTTTCCTACAATGAGCAGTTCTTC. It is translated as CASSQDRVSYNEQFF.